This T cell receptor beta chain was retrieved from a study of cytomegalovirus exposure and HLA in healthy donors. About the study: Around 85 million unique TCRs from HLA-typed donors were held in an early data release. Findings and caveats of the study: One later analysis reportedly identified an Asian-associated ancestry cluster that showed fewer N-insertions than the approximately 710-donor mean. Later on, an analysis showed TCR association rates differing by HLA locus, with DRB1 the most and HLA-C the fewest.

In regard to this clone: Its cognate antigen is unknown.

13 Jbeta primers and 60 Vbeta primers were used for the PCR. Measured with immunoSEQ multiplex PCR; TCRdb has only the in-frame clones, and not every one. The sample data list 30,000 to 35,000 clones. J gave up 2 bases and V 4 bases, and 1 base lay outside the gene matches. Looked up from germline, CDR1 is LNHDA and CDR2 is SQIVND (reference sequence). The CDR3 is made up of 15 amino acids. The sequenced sample consisted of PBMCs. The TCR sequence derives from a woman between 40 and 55 years old in good health and CMV-seropositive. J is TRBJ2-2 and V is TRBV19; TRBD1 matches 10 bases. CDR3 region: CASSRQGANTGELFF. CDR3 in DNA: TGTGCCAGTAGTAGACAGGGGGCAAACACCGGGGAGCTGTTTTTT.